The 29 T cell receptor beta chains below come from one sample, sequenced in a study of a mutant IDH1 vaccine in newly diagnosed glioma. Method: immunoSEQ multiplex PCR; TCRdb's copy keeps in-frame clones and lacks some. Of some 31,000 clones in the sample, approximately 80% were seen once. Time point meaning: week 23, last vaccination. Alongside topical imiquimod, each dose of vaccine comprised 300 ug of mutant IDH1 20-mer peptide. What these receptors recognize is not known. Material: PBMCs, obtained from a glioma patient whose treatment included an IDH1 peptide vaccine. Every receptor here comes from a woman under 30 with glioma.

V is TRBV6-5 and J is TRBJ1-4; a possible D gene is TRBD1 (6 bases). Germline assignment: CDR1 MNHEY and CDR2 SVGAGI. Trimming pared 4 bases from V and 7 bases from J, leaving 13 bases between. The CDR3 has 14 residues. The CDR3 spells CASSFWGGREKLFF. Here the CDR3 DNA reads TGTGCCAGCAGTTTCTGGGGGGGGCGTGAAAAACTGTTTTTT.

The chain employs TRBV7-2 and TRBJ2-7; D remains unclear. Germline values: CDR1 SGHTA, CDR2 FQGNSA. Trimming took off 3 bases at V and 0 bases at J, with 6 bases between the two ends. The CDR3 is 13 amino acids. The CDR3 bases are TGTGCCAGCAGCTTCAGCGACTCCTACGAGCAGTACTTC. Protein sequence: CASSFSDSYEQYF.

This clone was seen once. The chain employs TRBV6-1 and TRBJ2-7; unclear D gene. Per germline, CDR1 MNHNS and CDR2 SASEGT. The V gene lost 3 bases and the J gene lost 1 base, with 19 bases spanning the gap. The CDR3 is 17 amino acids. The CDR3: CASSDISVGGGSYEQYF. DNA for the CDR3: TGTGCCAGCAGTGATATCTCTGTGGGCGGCGGTTCCTACGAGCAGTACTTC.

There are a few counts of this clone. The V gene is TRBV28, the J gene TRBJ2-1; D is possibly TRBD1 (6 bases). The CDR3 consists of 14 residues. CDR1 and CDR2 from the germline V gene are MDHEN and SYDVKM. The V and J ends lost 6 bases and 4 bases respectively, with 13 bases between them. The CDR3: CASRSDSSYNEQFF. DNA for the CDR3: TGTGCCAGCAGGTCGGACAGCTCATACAATGAGCAGTTCTTC.

This clone was seen a few times. The rearrangement links TRBV27 to TRBJ2-5; D is unclear. Germline loops: CDR1 MNHEY, CDR2 SMNVEV (reference sequence). The CDR3 is made up of 16 amino acids. V lost 0 bases and J lost 1, with 12 bases in between. CDR3 sequence reads: CASSLSGRVVQETQYF. CDR3 coding DNA: TGTGCCAGCAGTTTATCGGGCCGGGTAGTCCAAGAGACCCAGTACTTC.

This clone was recorded a few times. The V call is TRBV11-3, the J call TRBJ2-5, with 12 positions matching TRBD2. CDR1 is SGHNT and CDR2 is YENEEA in the germline V gene. The CDR3 runs to 17 residues. The trim removed 5 bases at V and 1 base at J, leaving 8 bases unmatched. CDR3 sequence (DNA): TGTGCCAGCAGCCCTAGTAGGACTAGCGGGGCCCAAGAGACCCAGTACTTC. It translates to CASSPSRTSGAQETQYF.

V and J are TRBV5-8 and TRBJ2-1; 10 bases map to TRBD2. This CDR3 region has 15 residues. The V segment lost 0 bases and the J segment 6 bases; nucleotides outside the gene matches: 3. CDR1 is SGHTS, CDR2 YDEGEE, per germline. CDR3 loop: CASSLGLAGANEQFF. Written as DNA, the CDR3 is TGTGCCAGCAGCTTGGGGCTAGCGGGAGCCAATGAGCAGTTCTTC.

This clone was found a few times. The CDR3 spells CASSQDQGGNYNEQFF. The CDR3, as DNA: TGTGCCAGCAGCCAAGATCAGGGCGGGAACTACAATGAGCAGTTCTTC. The chain carries TRBV4-2 and TRBJ2-1, with D perhaps TRBD2 (6 bases). The germline CDR1 and CDR2 sequences are LGHNA and YNFKEQ. The germline V and J ends were trimmed by 0 bases and 3 bases, with 12 bases remaining between them. This CDR3 comprises 16 residues.

The V gene is TRBV6-6, the J gene TRBJ1-2; 7 nucleotides agree with TRBD1. The CDR3 extends over 16 amino acids. Trimming cost V 5 bases and J 3 bases; bases outside gene matches: 12. Germline loops: CDR1 MNHNY, CDR2 SVGAGI (reference sequence). The CDR3 DNA sequence: TGTGCCAGCAGTCCCGGGACAGCGCGTCTTGACTATGGCTACACCTTC. Protein sequence: CASSPGTARLDYGYTF.

The gene calls are TRBV19 and TRBJ2-6; 12 bases match TRBD1. Germline V gene data show CDR1 as LNHDA and CDR2 as SQIVND (reference sequence). Trimming cost V 3 bases and J 2 bases; bases outside gene matches: 5. CDR3 length: 18 amino acids. The CDR3 loop reads CASSMPGQGATGANVLTF. CDR3 DNA sequence: TGTGCCAGTAGTATGCCGGGACAGGGGGCGACTGGGGCCAACGTCCTGACTTTC.

V and J are TRBV10-3 and TRBJ2-7; D possibly matches TRBD1 or TRBD2 (6 bases each). CDR1 is ENHRY, CDR2 SYGVKD, per germline. Trimming removed 6 bases at V and 1 base at J, with 19 bases between. The CDR3 has 16 residues. The CDR3 is CAISPTGGRGSYEQYF. CDR3 coding DNA: TGTGCCATCAGCCCTACTGGGGGGCGGGGATCCTACGAGCAGTACTTC.

The chain recombines TRBV4-1 with TRBJ1-1, with a possible D match to TRBD1 (6 bases). Germline V gives CDR1 MGHRA, CDR2 YSYEKL. The CDR3 covers 14 residues. Between the trimmed V and J ends, which lost 4 bases and 5 bases, there was a span of 14 bases. This chain's CDR3 is CASSRGQSGTEAFF. In DNA, the CDR3 is TGCGCCAGCAGCCGGGGACAAAGCGGAACTGAAGCTTTCTTT.

The gene calls are TRBV2 and TRBJ2-7; D remains unclear. From germline, CDR1 is SNHLY and CDR2 FYNNEI. Trimming pared 5 bases from V and 3 bases from J, leaving 11 bases between. The CDR3 is 13 amino acids. The CDR3 DNA follows: TGTGCCAGCAGTTTACTGGACCTCTACGAGCAGTACTTC. Translation: CASSLLDLYEQYF.

J is TRBJ2-1 and V is TRBV25-1; D might be TRBD2 (5 bases). V was trimmed by 5 bases and J by 10 bases, leaving 18 bases between them. CDR1 is MGHDK and CDR2 is SYGVNS in the germline V gene. There are 14 residues in the CDR3. CDR3: CASSFVSSRREQFF. In nucleotides, the CDR3 is TGTGCCAGCAGTTTTGTGTCTAGCCGAAGAGAGCAGTTCTTC.

The chain has TRBV4-1 and TRBJ2-7, with D unresolved. CDR1 and CDR2 from the germline V gene are MGHRA and YSYEKL. The CDR3 is made up of 16 amino acids. The germline V and J ends were trimmed by 4 bases and 4 bases, with 20 bases remaining between them. The CDR3 sequence: CASSPRSRSTLYEQYF. The CDR3 DNA reads as TGCGCCAGCAGCCCCAGATCCAGGTCCACACTTTACGAGCAGTACTTC.

V usage is TRBV18 and J usage is TRBJ2-5; 10 nucleotides match TRBD2. V shed 3 bases, J shed 4 bases, and the junction held 8 bases outside the gene matches. Germline CDR1 and CDR2: KGHSH and LQKENI. The CDR3 totals 16 residues. The CDR3 is CASSPVAGGQGETQYF. The DNA for the CDR3 is TGTGCCAGCTCACCTGTAGCGGGAGGCCAGGGAGAGACCCAGTACTTC.

This clone occurred a few times. The gene calls are TRBV6-5 and TRBJ1-5; D unresolved. V lost 3 bases and J lost 1, with 10 bases in between. The CDR3 totals 15 residues. Per the germline V gene, CDR1 is MNHEY and CDR2 is SVGAGI. CDR3 sequence reads: CASSYSGGSNQPQHF. The CDR3, as DNA: TGTGCCAGCAGTTATTCCGGAGGAAGCAATCAGCCCCAGCATTTT.

The V and J genes are TRBV29-1 and TRBJ1-2; D is uncertain. There are 13 residues in the CDR3. The germline V and J ends were trimmed by 6 bases and 5 bases, with 16 bases remaining between them. CDR1 and CDR2 from the germline V gene are SQVTM and ANQGSEA. CDR3 bases: TGCAGCGTAGGCTTTATGTCAGGTTATGGCTACACCTTC. Its protein is CSVGFMSGYGYTF.

With respect to this clone: A junction end diverges from the germline sequence, so it may reflect a read error. The chain is built from TRBV7-7 and TRBJ2-5, with D hard to call. This CDR3 is built from 14 residues. Germline CDR1 is SSHAT and CDR2 is FNYEAQ (reference sequence). The DNA of the CDR3 is TGTGCTAGCAGCTTAGGTAGCAGTCAAGAGACCCAGTACTTC. Amino acid sequence: CASSLGSSQETQYF.

The V gene is TRBV2, the J gene TRBJ2-3; 9 nucleotides align to TRBD1. V dropped 8 bases and J dropped 13; count of bases not matched to a gene: 16. CDR1 and CDR2 (germline): SNHLY, FYNNEI. The length of the CDR3 is 14 residues. The CDR3 sequence is CASHSLPDRGKEYF. The CDR3, as DNA: TGTGCCAGCCATTCCCTACCGGACAGGGGTAAGGAGTATTTT.

This clone was seen more than once but under ten times. The chain combines TRBV9 with TRBJ1-2; 12 bases agree with TRBD1. With V trimmed by 0 bases and J by 6 bases, 3 bases remained unmatched. This CDR3 region has 15 residues. Germline V gives CDR1 SGDLS, CDR2 YYNGEE. The CDR3 DNA reads TGTGCCAGCAGCGTAGCCGGGACAGGGGGCGATGGCTACACCTTC. It yields the protein CASSVAGTGGDGYTF.

The chain uses TRBV29-1 and TRBJ2-2, with D possibly being TRBD2 (5 bases). The germline gives CDR1 SQVTM, CDR2 ANQGSEA. V lost 2 bases and J lost 5, with 12 bases in between. This CDR3 region has 14 residues. CDR3 sequence: CSVETGFGTGELFF. The CDR3 nucleotides read TGCAGCGTTGAAACGGGGTTCGGGACCGGGGAGCTGTTTTTT.

The J gene is TRBJ1-6, the V gene TRBV4-1, with no clear D. This CDR3 is 14 amino acids long. Germline values: CDR1 MGHRA, CDR2 YSYEKL. V lost 1 base to trimming and J lost 10 bases, with 11 bases between them. The CDR3 loop reads CASSQVSAGSPLHF. CDR3 coding DNA: TGCGCCAGCAGCCAAGTGTCCGCCGGGTCACCCCTCCACTTT.

The rearrangement links TRBV7-2 to TRBJ2-1; tentatively, D is TRBD1 (5 bases). The CDR3 length is 15 residues. Germline CDR1 and CDR2: SGHTA and FQGNSA. V was cut by 5 bases and J by 0 bases, with 11 bases left in between. Here the CDR3 DNA reads TGTGCCAGCAGCACGACAGCCAGCTCCTACAATGAGCAGTTCTTC. It encodes CASSTTASSYNEQFF.

The CDR3 loop is CASSLNGGGAGETQYF. CDR3 in DNA: TGTGCCAGCAGTTTAAATGGCGGGGGGGCGGGAGAGACCCAGTACTTC. The J gene is TRBJ2-5, the V gene TRBV27, with 9 bases identical to TRBD2. CDR1 is MNHEY, CDR2 SMNVEV, per germline (reference sequence). This CDR3 is built from 16 residues. V lost 2 bases and J lost 4; bases outside the gene matches: 8.

The V gene is TRBV6-1, the J gene TRBJ2-7, with D tentatively TRBD1 or TRBD2 (5 bases each). Per germline, CDR1 MNHNS and CDR2 SASEGT. V lost 3 bases and J lost 7, with 10 bases in between. The CDR3 sequence is 12 residues long. The CDR3 coding sequence is TGTGCCAGCAGTGATACAGGACTTGAGCAGTACTTC. Protein product: CASSDTGLEQYF.

This sequence joins TRBV5-4 and TRBJ1-2; TRBD1 agrees at 8 bases. The CDR3 consists of 14 residues. V was clipped by 5 bases and J by 1 base; unmatched bases: 4. Germline CDR1 SGHNT, CDR2 YYREEE (reference sequence). CDR3 loop: CASSPGGHNYGYTF. The CDR3 DNA follows: TGTGCCAGCAGTCCAGGGGGCCATAACTATGGCTACACCTTC.

This sequence joins TRBV5-5 and TRBJ2-7; 7 nucleotides match TRBD1. Per the germline V gene, CDR1 is SGHKS and CDR2 is YYEKEE (reference sequence). V lost 5 bases, J lost 7 bases, and 12 bases stayed unmatched. There are 14 residues in the CDR3. The CDR3 loop is CASSPSRAGGEQYF. The CDR3 DNA reads as TGTGCCAGCAGTCCTTCGAGGGCAGGGGGAGAGCAGTACTTC.

The rearrangement uses TRBV30 and TRBJ1-2; D is perhaps TRBD1 (5 bases). CDR1 GTSNPN and CDR2 SVGIG come from the germline V gene (reference sequence). The CDR3 sequence is 12 residues long. V was pared by 0 bases and J by 7 bases, with 9 bases between. CDR3 DNA sequence: TGTGCCTGGAGTGTACAGGTTTTTGGCTACACCTTC. Its protein is CAWSVQVFGYTF.